These T cell receptor beta chains were read from a single sample in a study of T cells in Graves' hyperthyroidism and ophthalmopathy. Via MiXCR, TCRdb re-called the multiplex PCR reads, giving one row per CDR3 protein. The profile shows fewer than 750,000 distinct CDR3 sequences, 14% of them singletons. Sequenced material: blood. All receptors derive from a woman aged 45-59 years with Graves' ophthalmopathy. Both conserved end residues are part of each CDR3. Fields, in order: J gene, V gene, CDR3 length, D gene, clone size, CDR3 DNA, CDR3 protein. A D gene is named only where the DNA matches it firmly. Size is stated as once, few or many counts, or a class when the clone is expanded.

TRBJ2-5 | TRBV24-1 | 16 | TRBD2 | few | TGTGCCACCAGTGATTCTAGCGGGACAGTCCAAGAGACCCAGTACTTC | CATSDSSGTVQETQYF
TRBJ2-5 | TRBV6-5 | 14 | . | many | TGTGCCAGCAGTTACAGGGGCGGGCACGAGACCCAGTACTTC | CASSYRGGHETQYF
TRBJ1-2 | TRBV19 | 14 | . | once | TGTGCCACCGGGATAGGACAGAAACACTATGGCTACACCTTC | CATGIGQKHYGYTF
TRBJ2-7 | TRBV20-1 | 14 | TRBD2 | many | TGCAGTGCCTTGGGACTAGCGGCCACCTACGAGCAGTACTTC | CSALGLAATYEQYF
TRBJ2-1 | TRBV2 | 15 | . | many | TGTGCCAGCAGGCGGGACTTGAATGACTACAATGAGCAGTTCTTC | CASRRDLNDYNEQFF
TRBJ1-6 | TRBV11-1 | 14 | TRBD1 | many | TGTGCCAGCAGGGCCGGGACAGCAATTTCACCCCTCCACTTT | CASRAGTAISPLHF
TRBJ1-4 | TRBV5-1 | 15 | . | few | TGCGCCAGCAGCTATTATCCTACCCCGACCGAAAAACTGTTTTTT | CASSYYPTPTEKLFF
TRBJ2-3 | TRBV15 | 12 | . | few | TGTGCCACCAGCAGAGTAACAGATACGCAGTATTTT | CATSRVTDTQYF
TRBJ2-1 | TRBV6-2/TRBV6-3 | 17 | TRBD2 | many | TGTGCCAGCAGTTATTACGGACTAGCGGGCCCATACAATGAGCAGTTCTTC | CASSYYGLAGPYNEQFF
TRBJ2-7 | TRBV11-2 | 15 | . | many | TGTGCCAGCACCCTTCTAGGCCAAACATCAAACGAGCAGTACTTC | CASTLLGQTSNEQYF
TRBJ2-7 | TRBV4-3 | 18 | TRBD1 | few | TGCGCCAGCAGCCTCAGCGTCGTACAGGGGAAGGGCGGCTACGAGCAGTACTTC | CASSLSVVQGKGGYEQYF
TRBJ1-1 | TRBV28 | 16 | . | many | TGTGCCAGCAGTTTACTCATTACAGGATCGAACACTGAAGCTTTCTTT | CASSLLITGSNTEAFF
TRBJ2-1 | TRBV5-1 | 14 | TRBD2 | many | TGCGCCAGCAGCTGGAGCGGGAGGGAAAATGAGCAGTTCTTC | CASSWSGRENEQFF